This T cell receptor (beta chain) was retrieved from a study of T cells after yellow fever vaccination. Study information: Some fractions had low cell numbers, and these were prepared with SMART-Seq v4 Ultra Low Input.

The length of the CDR3 is 13 residues. In germline, CDR1 is MNHNS, CDR2 SASEGT. V was clipped by 8 bases and J by 7 bases; unmatched bases: 5. This clonotype was seen only a few times. The antigen is not known. TCRdb reanalysed the 5' RACE reads using MiXCR and keeps one entry per CDR3 protein. The sample lists some 300,000 distinct CDR3 sequences, 7.5% to 9% occurring once. General study points: It was a weaker secondary response, yet one that peaked faster, at day 5 versus 15. Overall, a small share of clonotypes was seen in both CD4 and CD8 compartments.

The specimen comprised CD4+ T cells sorted from PBMCs, sampled 5 days after the yellow fever booster vaccination. V usage is TRBV6-1 and J usage is TRBJ1-4; TRBD1 matches 9 bases. This sequence was found in a man aged 18 to 35 who received the YFV17D yellow fever vaccine. CDR3 nucleotide sequence: TGTGCCAGCGGCGGACAGGGGAGTGAAAAACTGTTTTTT. Protein product: CASGGQGSEKLFF.